This TCR beta chain was captured in a study of blood T cell repertoires in COVID-19. This clone turned up a few times. The CDR3 loop spans 15 amino acids. CDR1 is SEHNR and CDR2 is FQNEAQ in the germline V gene (reference sequence). The V gene lost 3 bases and the J gene lost 4 bases, with 15 bases spanning the gap. The authors' processing: By means of reference gene primer amplification, nucleated cell counts were estimated. Profiled with immunoSEQ multiplex PCR; TCRdb holds only in-frame clones, not every one. V, J and clone size reflect that table, while D and trimming were determined from the DNA. There are 100,000 to 120,000 clones in the sample; just over 70% occur only once, and roughly 2% lies in the top ten.

The chain carries TRBV7-9 and TRBJ2-5; TRBD1 is a possible D gene (6 bases). Sequenced input: peripheral blood. The origin of this receptor is a woman in her forties with acute or convalescent COVID-19. The CDR3 protein is CASSFAQGALETQYF. The CDR3 DNA sequence: TGTGCCAGCAGCTTTGCACAGGGTGCCTTAGAGACCCAGTACTTC.